The 24 T cell receptor beta chains presented below share a single source sample, sequenced in a study of blood T cells in healthy people across ages. A second roughly 6 to 11 cycle PCR used barcoded and J-beta primers. TCRdb re-analysed the 5' RACE reads in MiXCR, keeping a single row per CDR3 protein. The sample has under 850,000 distinct CDR3 sequences, 35% to 40% seen once. The sequenced sample was blood. All receptors derive from a man aged 18 to 30 in good health.

This clonotype was recorded once. A read error may account for a junction end that differs from germline. This chain connects TRBV10-3 to TRBJ1-1; weak D call: TRBD1 (6 bases). The CDR3 loop spans 15 amino acids. CDR1 and CDR2 (germline): ENHRY, SYGVKD. The CDR3 nucleotides are TGTGTCATCAGGGCGGGACGGGGGGCAGTCACTGAAGCTTTCTTT. It yields the protein CVIRAGRGAVTEAFF.

CDR3 loop: CASSVSGEQYF. The CDR3 DNA sequence: TGTGCCAGCAGCGTCAGCGGGGAGCAGTACTTC. The chain is built from TRBV9 and TRBJ2-5; 7 bases agree with TRBD2. The germline V gene has CDR1 SGDLS and CDR2 YYNGEE. J was trimmed by 11 bases and V by 2 bases; bases with no gene match: 3. The CDR3 has 11 amino acids.

In nucleotides, the CDR3 is TGTGCCAGCTCAGCCCCTTCCGATGAGCAGTACTTC. This translates into CASSAPSDEQYF. This chain joins TRBV18 and TRBJ2-5; D ambiguous. With 5 bases removed from V and 11 bases from J, the gap between germline ends came to 15 bases. This CDR3 comprises 12 residues. From germline, CDR1 is KGHSH and CDR2 LQKENI.

With respect to this clonotype: This may be a read error, as it is one base from a much larger clone. This chain uses TRBV20-1 with TRBJ2-5, with D unclear. Germline CDR1 reads DFQATT; CDR2 reads SNEGSKA (reference sequence). The length of the CDR3 is 14 residues. Trimming removed 3 bases at V and 2 bases at J, with 13 bases between. The CDR3 bases are TGCAGTGCTAGCAAACATGGTTCTCAAGAGACCCAGTACTTC. This translates into CSASKHGSQETQYF.

The V gene is TRBV2, the J gene TRBJ2-1; 11 positions match TRBD2. TRBJ2-7 explains the end of the DNA better; the J call may be wrong. Germline V CDR1 and CDR2: SNHLY, FYNNEI. The CDR3 length is 17 residues. The DNA for the CDR3 is TGTGCCAGCAGCCCCACTAGCGGGGGTCATCTCTACAATGAGCAGTACTTC. This translates into CASSPTSGGHLYNEQYF.

This clonotype was recorded at least ten times. The V gene is TRBV7-2, the J gene TRBJ2-3, with D perhaps matching TRBD2 (5 bases). V was pared by 6 bases and J by 1 base, with 11 bases between. CDR3 length: 14 residues. Germline CDR1 SGHTA, CDR2 FQGNSA. CDR3 bases: TGTGCCAGCAGTCCCCGGGGTGGCACAGATACGCAGTATTTT. Protein sequence: CASSPRGGTDTQYF. Drawing the rest from reference TRBV7-2 and TRBJ2-3, the complete variable domain is GAGVSQSPSNKVTEKGKDVELRCDPISGHTALYWYRQSLGQGLEFLIYFQGNSAPDKSGLPSDRFSAERTGGSVSTLTIQRTQQEDSAVYLCASSPRGGTDTQYFGPGTRLTVL.

This clonotype was seen only a few times. The V call is TRBV27, the J call TRBJ2-4, with 10 bases matching TRBD1. Germline V lookup: CDR1 MNHEY, CDR2 SMNVEV (reference sequence). CDR3 length equals 19 residues. Trimming removed 8 bases from V and 1 base from J; junction bases left unmatched: 17. The CDR3 bases are TGTGCCAGCGCCGCTCACGGGACAGGGGACCATTGGGCCAAAAACATTCAGTACTTC. Protein product: CASAAHGTGDHWAKNIQYF.

Remarks on this clonotype: A much larger clonotype is one base distant, so this may be a read error. The J gene is TRBJ2-5, the V gene TRBV7-3; D possibly corresponds to TRBD2 (5 bases). The V gene lost 4 bases and the J gene lost 11 bases, with 23 bases spanning the gap. Germline values: CDR1 SGHTA, CDR2 FQGTGA. This CDR3 contains 15 residues. CDR3 DNA sequence: TGTGCCAGCAGCTCCTATCTCGGGAACCACAATGAGCAGTACTTC. It encodes CASSSYLGNHNEQYF.

This clonotype was counted ten times or more. This sequence joins TRBV5-1 and TRBJ1-2; D is undetermined. CDR1 SGHRS and CDR2 YFSETQ come from the germline V gene. The CDR3 length is 13 residues. The ends were cut back, 0 bases at V and 4 bases at J, with 7 bases in the middle. The CDR3 is CASSLVKPYGYTF. DNA for the CDR3: TGCGCCAGCAGCTTGGTGAAGCCCTATGGCTACACCTTC.

This clonotype appeared many times. The J gene is TRBJ2-5, the V gene TRBV12-3 or TRBV12-4, with TRBD2 identical over 10 bases. Losses at the gene ends were 6 bases for V and 0 bases for J; bases not matched to a gene: 10. CDR3 length equals 17 residues. In DNA form, the CDR3 reads TGTGCCAGCAGATCCCTCCTAGCGGGGGTTCACCAAGAGACCCAGTACTTC. Translated: CASRSLLAGVHQETQYF.

To note about this clonotype: One end of the junction fails to match germline, which may point to a read error. The V call is TRBV11-2, the J call TRBJ2-3; D might be TRBD2 (6 bases). This CDR3 has 22 residues. The germline V gene encodes CDR1 SGHAT and CDR2 FQNNGV. In DNA form, the CDR3 reads TGTGCCAGCAGCTTACTGGGGCGGGTGACCAGGACTTTTTATAGCGGCACAGAGACGCAGTATTTT. It yields the protein CASSLLGRVTRTFYSGTETQYF.

The genes are TRBV6-5 and TRBJ1-3; D is undetermined. The germline gives CDR1 MNHEY, CDR2 SVGAGI. The CDR3 sequence is 14 residues long. V was clipped by 4 bases and J by 0 bases, with 7 bases between them. The CDR3 here is CASSSRDSGNTIYF. The CDR3 region has the DNA TGTGCCAGCAGTTCGAGGGACTCTGGAAACACCATATATTTT.

This clonotype was observed at least ten times. The rearrangement joins TRBV12-3 or TRBV12-4 to TRBJ2-5, with D possibly matching TRBD1 (5 bases). CDR3 length equals 14 residues. V lost 3 bases, J lost 5 bases, and 13 bases lay in between. CDR3 coding DNA: TGTGCCAGCAGTTTCCTTGACAGTCTGGAGACCCAGTACTTC. It encodes CASSFLDSLETQYF.

The rearrangement joins TRBV4-3 to TRBJ2-1; 9 bases are shared with TRBD1. CDR3 length: 16 amino acids. V was pared by 8 bases and J by 3 bases, with 11 bases of the junction left unmatched. The V gene's germline CDR1 is LGHNA and CDR2 YSLEER. The CDR3, as DNA: TGCGCCAGCTGTCCTGACAGGGGGAGGGTCTACAATGAGCAGTTCTTC. This codes for CASCPDRGRVYNEQFF.

The chain employs TRBV25-1 and TRBJ2-3; 9 bases align to TRBD2. J was trimmed by 4 bases and V by 1 base; bases with no gene match: 6. This CDR3 is 16 amino acids long. Germline CDR1 is MGHDK and CDR2 is SYGVNS. In nucleotides, the CDR3 is TGTGCCAGCAGTGAATGGCCTAGCGGGAAGGCAGATACGCAGTATTTT. This gives the protein CASSEWPSGKADTQYF. The full variable domain, rest sourced from reference TRBV25-1 and TRBJ2-3, is EADIYQTPRYLVIGTGKKITLECSQTMGHDKMYWYQQDPGMELHLIHYSYGVNSTEKGDLSSESTVSRIRTEHFPLTLESARPSHTSQYLCASSEWPSGKADTQYFGPGTRLTVL.

This clonotype was observed once. A junction end diverges from the germline sequence, so it may reflect a read error. V gene TRBV7-8 combines with J gene TRBJ2-7; D is unclear. This CDR3 has 15 amino acids. The germline V gene encodes CDR1 SGHVS and CDR2 FQNEAQ. DNA of the CDR3: TGTGCCAGCAACTTAGTAGGGTCCGGCTCCTACGAGCAGTACTTC. Encoded protein: CASNLVGSGSYEQYF.

V and J are TRBV20-1 and TRBJ2-3; D tentatively reads TRBD1 or TRBD2 (6 bases each). V lost 4 bases and J 6 bases, leaving 17 bases between the germline ends. CDR1 and CDR2 (germline): DFQATT, SNEGSKA (reference sequence). CDR3 length equals 14 residues. DNA for the CDR3: TGCAGTGCTATGAGGGGGGCCAGGACCGATACGCAGTATTTT. This sequence encodes CSAMRGARTDTQYF.

The V gene is TRBV14, the J gene TRBJ1-2; D not resolved. This CDR3 has 14 amino acids. V shed 0 bases and J shed 4 bases, with 9 bases lying between them. Germline CDR1 SGHDN, CDR2 FVKESK. CDR3 nucleotide sequence: TGTGCCAGCAGCCAAGATCCCGGGAGCTATGGCTACACCTTC. Amino acids: CASSQDPGSYGYTF. The whole variable domain, filled in from reference TRBV14 and TRBJ1-2, reads EAGVTQFPSHSVIEKGQTVTLRCDPISGHDNLYWYRRVMGKEIKFLLHFVKESKQDESGMPNNRFLAERTGGTYSTLKVQPAELEDSGVYFCASSQDPGSYGYTFGSGTRLTVV.

The chain uses TRBV20-1 and TRBJ2-3; 7 bases are a match to TRBD2. The CDR3 has 15 residues. CDR1 and CDR2 from the germline V gene are DFQATT and SNEGSKA (reference sequence). V dropped 6 bases and J dropped 4; count of bases not matched to a gene: 13. The CDR3 DNA sequence: TGCAGTGCCACAGAAGGAGCGGGGATGGCAGATACGCAGTATTTT. Protein product: CSATEGAGMADTQYF.

This clonotype was seen at least ten times. The gene calls are TRBV12-3 or TRBV12-4 and TRBJ1-5, with unresolved D. CDR3 length: 14 amino acids. V was shortened by 1 base and J by 5 bases, with 9 bases between the two germline ends. The CDR3 reads CASSLGPPYQPQHF. The CDR3 DNA follows: TGTGCCAGCAGTTTAGGACCTCCGTATCAGCCCCAGCATTTT.

This sequence joins TRBV29-1 and TRBJ2-1; weak D call: TRBD1 (6 bases). The DNA end is a closer match to TRBJ2-7, so the J assignment may be wrong. Germline CDR1 is SQVTM and CDR2 is ANQGSEA. The CDR3 extends over 15 amino acids. This CDR3 reads CSVEDSTGNLNEQYF. CDR3 coding DNA: TGCAGCGTTGAAGACTCGACAGGAAACCTAAACGAGCAGTACTTC.

The chain carries TRBV27 and TRBJ2-1; D assignment may be TRBD1 or TRBD2 (5 bases each). The V gene's germline CDR1 is MNHEY and CDR2 SMNVEV (reference sequence). The CDR3 runs to 14 residues. V dropped 7 bases and J dropped 8 bases, with 18 bases sitting between them. The CDR3 loop is CASKGIGAYDEQFF. The CDR3 nucleotides are TGTGCCAGCAAAGGAATCGGGGCTTACGATGAGCAGTTCTTC.

A note on this clonotype: The DNA is left out, because the CDR3 cannot be placed on it with certainty; the CDR3 is given as TCRdb lists it. This chain links TRBV27 with TRBJ1-1; no DNA check was done on the table's D call, TRBD1. Germline assignment: CDR1 MNHEY and CDR2 SMNVEV (reference sequence). A total of 15 residues make up the CDR3, ends included. The CDR3 loop reads CASSSTVGPGTEAFF.

This rearrangement joins TRBV5-5 to TRBJ2-5; the match to TRBD1 covers 8 bases. The CDR3 loop spans 15 amino acids. Germline CDR1 and CDR2: SGHKS and YYEKEE (reference sequence). J lost 3 bases, V lost 1 base, and 5 bases had no gene match. CDR3 DNA: TGTGCCAGCAGCTTGTCCCGGGACAGGAAAGAGACCCAGTACTTC. It yields the protein CASSLSRDRKETQYF.